This TCR beta chain was retrieved from a study of blood T cell repertoires in COVID-19 (TCRdb year 2020). Background for the entire study: Samples from collaborators originated in the United States, Italy and Spain and spanned both the acute and convalescent phases of COVID-19. A freely available public database, intended as a resource for researchers studying the immune response to SARS-CoV-2, is where the repertoires were released. The material from the prospective study consisted of cDNA or gDNA derived from T cells, B-cell-depleted T cells, or PBMCs. Subjects who had been exposed to COVID-19, were actively infected with it, or had recovered from it provided the deeply sampled blood TCRbeta repertoires that made up the dataset. Where HLA class I and class II types were available, the types were taken from metadata supplied by the sample provider, not from assay-based typing. The samples were drawn from two sources: the first 160 participants of the ongoing ImmuneRACE study, and over 1,000 subjects contributed by 6 global collaborators. A de-identified subject ID, COVID-19 status, age in years and sex were almost always included in the sample metadata. What the research found in general, with its limitations: How much clinical and demographic metadata was included differed by source and by participant, and the metadata was provided uncurated.

Turning to this clone: Its antigen remains undetermined. Per-nucleotide qualities are absent, and no much larger clonotype sits a single base away.

Whole blood was collected in K2EDTA tubes by collaborating institutions according to the institutions' own protocols. For TCRbeta analysis, collaborators shipped samples as frozen whole blood, isolated PBMCs, or DNA extracted from either of those sample types. The immunoSEQ Assay, a bias-controlled multiplex PCR, was used to amplify TCRbeta CDR3 regions from genomic DNA. The paper's processing steps were these. The number of nucleated cells in each sample was estimated by amplification of reference gene primers within the assay. Sequence reads were collapsed and filtered to measure the absolute abundance of every unique TCRbeta CDR3 rearrangement. Productive Simpson clonality was computed per sample as the square root of Simpson's diversity index over productive rearrangements. TCRdb obtained this table from immuneACCESS and retained in-frame rearrangements with V and J assigned. These tables miss some clones; where compared with another copy, unresolved V genes account for less than half of the shortfall, and the remainder is unexplained. The V and J calls and clone size are taken from that table; D and trimming were inferred from the DNA. Present in this sample are 43,000 or so clones, around 82% of which were seen just once. Roughly 6% of the sample lies in the top ten.

The CDR3 runs 15 residues from the cysteine to the phenylalanine. The retained sequence is limited to the CDR3, 45 bases, with the frame set at the first base. The CDR1 and CDR2 encoded by the germline V gene are MRHNA and SNTAGT. Trimming costs V 6 bases and J 4 bases, and their ends lie 17 bases apart. The rearranged segments are TRBV6-4 and TRBJ2-3; the best D guess is TRBD1, with 6 bases matching. The receptor's source is a woman over 75 with acute or convalescent COVID-19. Sequenced material: peripheral blood. CDR3 sequence: CASSKTGNWADTQYF. The nucleotides read TGTGCCAGCAGCAAAACAGGGAATTGGGCAGATACGCAGTATTTT.